This TCR beta chain was found in a study of T-cell reconstitution after alpha-beta-depleted transplantation in children. Study observations and caveats: Some patients' high day-60 TCRbeta diversity was traced to surviving recipient T cells and thymic progenitors. Most T-cell counts and diversity one year after the transplant came from T cells that were newly produced.

Unique molecular identifiers were incorporated into the prepared TCRbeta library. TCRdb fed the PCR reads into MiXCR, producing one record per CDR3 protein. The table lists approximately 18,000 distinct CDR3 sequences, about an eighth of them singletons. This clonotype was detected ten times or more. Its target is not known. Germline V lookup: CDR1 SEHNR, CDR2 FQNEAQ (reference sequence). The CDR3 extends over 15 amino acids. The ends lost 1 base at V and 2 bases at J; junction bases unmatched: 4. The clonotype comes from a female patient aged 2-9 years who had a stem cell transplant for congenital amegakaryocytic thrombocytopenia, so the T cells may come from the graft donor. The chain combines TRBV7-9 with TRBJ2-7; 8 bases align to TRBD1. The starting material was PBMCs, mostly from graft donor cells, obtained 60 days after TCRalphabeta/CD19-depleted stem cell transplant. The CDR3 coding sequence is TGTGCCAGCAGCTTAGGGGACAGGCGCCCCTACGAGCAGTACTTC. This codes for CASSLGDRRPYEQYF.